This TCR beta chain derives from a study of graft-versus-host responses after intestinal transplantation (dated by TCRdb to the early 2020s). Notes on the research overall: The transplants that recipients received were multivisceral, liver-intestinal, or isolated intestinal. All recipients received anti-thymocyte globulin induction followed by maintenance tacrolimus and steroids for roughly three years. After intestinal transplantation, graft-versus-host and host-versus-graft alloreactive T cell clones in the graft, circulation and bone marrow were tracked using bulk TCR-beta CDR3 sequencing. To identify alloreactive clones, pre-transplant mixed lymphocyte reaction products were sequenced and compared with unstimulated pre-transplant donor and recipient T cells. The cohort enrolled 24 intestinal transplant recipients, one of whom was a retransplant, and a few patients without pretransplant specimens were excluded. Donor T cell macrochimerism was defined as a peak of at least 4% donor T cells among recipient peripheral blood mononuclear cells. Rather than going through the commercial service, samples from a few later patients were sequenced in-house on an Illumina MiSeq and processed with MiXCR.

Library construction relied on the immunoSEQ multiplex PCR assay. For most patients, genomic DNA was subjected to high-throughput TCR-beta CDR3 sequencing by Adaptive Biotechnologies. From the authors' description of their analysis: Adaptive's ImmunoSEQ software was the source of the TCR sequencing data for 18 patients, while three other patients were processed with MiXCR and VDJtools. Because the origin of CDR3 nucleotide sequences shared between donor and recipient could not be assigned, those sequences were removed. Alloreactive clones required at least 2-fold expansion over unstimulated cells and minimum CFSE-low frequency of 0.002% (template counts) or 0.001% (read counts). Clones were considered mappable if detected in sequenced pre-transplant spleen, lymph node, or MLR CFSE-low populations of the donor or recipient. The cumulative frequency of alloreactive clones was calculated as a percentage of all sequences, weighted by copy number. The source is immuneACCESS, and TCRdb retained only in-frame sequences with V and J called. Part of the clones is not carried over; for the studies checked, unresolved V genes explain less than half of this, and the remainder is unexplained. V and J calls and clone size are given by that table; D and trimming were obtained from the DNA. The sample table lists approximately 100,000 clones, about 83% of them with a count of one. The top ten constitute roughly 1.4% of the sample.

As for this clone: The clone's antigen remains unknown. The record has no base qualities; no much larger clone is one base away.

Trimming leaves V shorter by 7 bases and J shorter by 4 bases, with the junction holding 16 bases beyond the gene matches. The CDR1 and CDR2 encoded by the germline V gene are MDHEN and SYDVKM. The CDR3 sequence holds 17 residues, the cysteine and phenylalanine included. Of all the DNA, just the CDR3 is kept, 51 bases in frame from base 1. The paper as a whole reports these results and caveats: Early after transplant, peak levels of circulating GvH clones were associated with declines in HvG clones. Patients with donor T cell macrochimerism had high GvH to HvG T cell clonal ratios in their allografts. GvH clones were detected in recipient bone marrow, and some appeared earlier in ileal mucosa or blood, consistent with an intestinal mucosal origin. The conclusions were limited by the relatively low number and heterogeneity of the intestinal transplant patients.

In the first month after transplant, blood samples were collected up to 4 times, and after that at least monthly when available. The material sequenced was PBMCs, taken 255 days after intestinal transplant. The TCR sequence derives from a human patient who received an intestinal transplant, so some T cells may come from the graft donor. The chain links TRBV28 with TRBJ2-7; 10 bases in the middle match TRBD2. The DNA sequence reads TGTGCCAGCATTTCTACTACTTTAGCGGGAGGCAATTACGAGCAGTACTTC. Its coded protein is CASISTTLAGGNYEQYF.